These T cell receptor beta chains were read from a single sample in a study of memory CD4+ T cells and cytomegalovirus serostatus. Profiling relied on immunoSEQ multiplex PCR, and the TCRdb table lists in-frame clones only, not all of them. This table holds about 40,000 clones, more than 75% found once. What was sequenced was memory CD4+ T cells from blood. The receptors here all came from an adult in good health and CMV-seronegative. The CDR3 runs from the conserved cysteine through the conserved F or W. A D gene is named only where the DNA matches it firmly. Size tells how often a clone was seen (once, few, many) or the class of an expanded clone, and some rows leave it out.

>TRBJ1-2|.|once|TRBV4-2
CASSQVGPPESPTPNYGYTF
TGTGCCAGCAGCCAAGTTGGTCCACCTGAAAGTCCCACCCCGAACTATGGCTACACCTTC
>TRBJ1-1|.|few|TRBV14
CASSGRGARNTEAFF
TGTGCCAGCAGCGGAAGGGGTGCGAGGAACACTGAAGCTTTCTTT
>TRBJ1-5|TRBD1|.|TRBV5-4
CASSPGTGGDQPQHF
TGTGCCAGCAGCCCCGGGACAGGGGGCGATCAGCCCCAGCATTTT
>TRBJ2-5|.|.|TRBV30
CAWSVTETQYF
TGTGCCTGGAGTGTAACTGAGACCCAGTACTTC
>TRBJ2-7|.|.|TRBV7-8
CASSSYRAPGYEQYF
TGTGCCAGCAGCTCCTACAGGGCCCCCGGCTACGAGCAGTACTTC
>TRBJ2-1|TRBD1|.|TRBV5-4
CASSLTGQGRRNEQFF
TGTGCCAGCAGCCTCACGGGACAGGGCCGTAGGAATGAGCAGTTCTTC
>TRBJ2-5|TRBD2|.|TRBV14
CASSQGLAGYTQYF
TGTGCCAGCAGCCAGGGACTAGCGGGGTATACCCAGTACTTC
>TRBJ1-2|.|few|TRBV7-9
CASSSTALGGGYTF
TGTGCCAGCAGCTCCACAGCCTTGGGTGGTGGCTACACCTTC
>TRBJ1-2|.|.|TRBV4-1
CASSQDFTGPNYGYTF
TGCGCCAGCAGCCAAGATTTCACAGGACCTAACTATGGCTACACCTTC
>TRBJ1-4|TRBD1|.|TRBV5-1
CASSLVGQTNEKLFF
TGCGCCAGCAGCTTGGTGGGACAGACCAATGAAAAACTGTTTTTT
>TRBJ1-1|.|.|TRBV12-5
CASERANTEAFF
TGTGCTAGTGAGAGAGCCAACACTGAAGCTTTCTTT
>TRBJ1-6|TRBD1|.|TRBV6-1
CASSEGGRNDRGTSFYNSPLHF
TGTGCCAGCAGTGAAGGGGGTAGGAATGACAGGGGGACGAGTTTCTATAATTCACCCCTCCACTTT
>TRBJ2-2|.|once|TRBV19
CASNSGTGELFF
TGTGCCAGTAACAGCGGAACCGGGGAGCTGTTTTTT
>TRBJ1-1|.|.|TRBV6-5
CASSYSSSGGDTEAFF
TGTGCCAGCAGTTACTCGAGTTCGGGTGGAGACACTGAAGCTTTCTTT
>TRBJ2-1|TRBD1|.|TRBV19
CASSVDRGRINEQFF
TGTGCCAGTAGTGTTGACAGGGGGAGGATCAATGAGCAGTTCTTC
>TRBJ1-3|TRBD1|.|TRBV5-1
CASSLVGQGYSGNTIYF
TGCGCCAGCAGCTTGGTCGGACAGGGTTACTCTGGAAACACCATATATTTT
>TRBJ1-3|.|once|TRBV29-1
CSVHSGNTIYF
TGCAGCGTTCACTCTGGAAACACCATATATTTT
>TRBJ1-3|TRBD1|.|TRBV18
CASSPGQGSGNTIYF
TGTGCCAGCTCACCGGGACAGGGCTCTGGAAACACCATATATTTT
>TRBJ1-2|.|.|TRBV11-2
CASSSLYYGYTF
TGTGCCAGCAGCTCACTATACTATGGCTACACCTTC
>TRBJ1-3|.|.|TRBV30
CAFRTDGNTIYF
TGTGCCTTCCGGACAGATGGAAACACCATATATTTT
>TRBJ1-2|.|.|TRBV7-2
CASSLRQGIANYGYTF
TGTGCCAGCAGCTTAAGGCAGGGAATAGCTAACTATGGCTACACCTTC
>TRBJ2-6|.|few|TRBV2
CARSAGNSGANVLTF
TGTGCCAGGAGTGCAGGAAACTCTGGGGCCAACGTCCTGACTTTC